This T cell receptor (beta chain) was recovered during a study of identifying expanded T cells in peripheral blood (dated by TCRdb to 2018 to 2020). Looking at the study overall: Four technical replicates, made by sequencing separate aliquots from the same pool of genomic DNA, were compared pairwise.

This clone has just one count. There is no known antigen for this receptor. Base-call qualities are not available, and no considerably larger clone is one nucleotide away. V is pared back by 6 bases and J by 5 bases, with 9 bases lying between the germline termini. There are 12 amino acids in the CDR3, from cysteine to phenylalanine inclusive. Solely the CDR3 DNA is kept, with 36 bases framed from the first base. CDR1 and CDR2 were assigned from the germline V gene as SGHAT and FQNNGV. No immune events, such as infections, were documented for the healthy donors during the collection period. To calibrate time-dependent variance in a beta-binomial model of T-cell clone differential abundance, blood repertoires from healthy donors were used as a training cohort. There were about ten healthy donors in the training cohort, of whom 3 were female and 7 were male. The donors were between roughly 29 and 70 years old, with an average age of about 40 years. Whole blood was collected from each healthy donor at three time points spaced 2 to 3 weeks apart and obtained from a commercial supplier. Genomic DNA was extracted from unsorted whole blood for immunosequencing.

General findings and caveats noted by the study authors: Variance in clone template counts between roughly two-week samples significantly increased with total template count across all healthy donors. It was expected by the authors that biological variance in healthy repertoires might increase further over much longer intervals, such as months to years. Across all healthy-donor time intervals, the beta-binomial model significantly lowered both the number of clones called differentially abundant and the false-positive rate. The binomial model flagged around 1.2 differentially abundant clones between technical replicates but about 16.4 over around 2 weeks and approximately 18 over approximately 4 weeks.

TCRbeta CDR3 regions were profiled by bias-controlled multiplex PCR amplification of genomic DNA with the immunoSEQ Assay. Regarding the original processing steps: To quantify the absolute abundance of each unique TCRbeta CDR3 region, the sequences were collapsed and filtered. Differential abundance was tested with two models: a binomial (Fisher-equivalent) model and a beta-binomial model that adds time-dependent variance fitted from healthy donors. Clones with fewer than 5 combined templates were removed, and a clone was called differentially abundant if the clone's Benjamini-Hochberg FDR was below 0.01. In the beta-binomial model, variance was expressed as a function of the total template count across the two samples, in the form v = (b*log(k)+a)^2. TCRdb provides this immuneACCESS table in a form limited to in-frame rearrangements. Some clones are lacking; in checked studies, under half of them reflect an unresolved V gene, and why the rest are absent is not known. The D gene and trimming were derived from the DNA, and the V and J assignments and clone size from that table. Counted in this sample were tens of thousands of clones; 84% of them appeared once. Around 19% of the sample rests with the top ten.

The origin of this receptor is a person between 18 and 70 years old in good health. The sequence is built from TRBV11-2 and TRBJ2-3; no D gene can be assigned with confidence. Sequencing was carried out using blood. CDR3 sequence: CASSPNLDTQYF. The bases are TGTGCCAGCAGTCCCAACCTAGATACGCAGTATTTT.